The next 9 T cell receptor beta chains were all read from a single sample in a study of spatial heterogeneity in lung cancer (dated by TCRdb to the late 2010s). To prepare the library, 5' RACE was applied. The reads were generated on a NextSeq 500. TCRdb applied fastp at Q25 and MiXCR to the public reads, then kept only in-frame beta chains. Every entry covers one CDR3 protein and lists the most common genes and DNA from its rows. For this sample there are around 100,000 distinct CDR3 sequences; 4% to 4.5% appear just once. The ten biggest clones cover about 20% of the sample. These receptors have no known antigen. Overall study outcomes, separate from this receptor: The number of expanded intratumoral alpha and beta TCRs correlated with the tumor nonsynonymous mutation count.

According to the study, the label for this sample's time point signals: sample taken at primary tumor resection. The sample in question was lung tumor tissue, obtained at surgery. The receptor source for this set is a male donor with early-stage non-small cell lung cancer.

This clonotype has a count of ten or more. This chain joins TRBV7-9 and TRBJ2-3, with D possibly TRBD2 on 5 matching bases. This CDR3 has 13 residues. With 5 bases removed from V and 2 bases from J, the gap between germline ends came to 8 bases. Germline V lookup: CDR1 SEHNR, CDR2 FQNEAQ (reference sequence). The CDR3 DNA follows: TGTGCCAGCAGCCTCGACTACACAGATACGCAGTATTTT. Translated: CASSLDYTDTQYF.

This clonotype was picked up many times. The rearrangement uses TRBV20-1 and TRBJ2-3, with D unresolved. The V gene lost 3 bases and the J gene lost 1 base, with 8 bases spanning the gap. The CDR3 consists of 13 residues. CDR1 and CDR2 from the germline V gene are DFQATT and SNEGSKA (reference sequence). The CDR3 DNA follows: TGCAGTGCTAGTCTAGGAGGCACAGATACGCAGTATTTT. It codes for CSASLGGTDTQYF.

This chain uses TRBV28 with TRBJ2-1; 8 nucleotides line up with TRBD2. Losses at the gene ends were 7 bases for V and 6 bases for J; bases not matched to a gene: 11. There are 15 residues in the CDR3. The V gene's germline CDR1 is MDHEN and CDR2 SYDVKM. CDR3 DNA: TGTGCCAGCAAAGAAATGGGGGGGACTAGCAATGAGCAGTTCTTC. The encoded protein is CASKEMGGTSNEQFF.

There are many counts of this clonotype. This rearrangement joins TRBV28 to TRBJ2-7; the D gene is possibly TRBD1 (5 bases). The V end lost 4 bases, the J end lost 2 bases, and 18 bases lay between the germline ends. Germline CDR1 and CDR2: MDHEN and SYDVKM. This CDR3 is built from 16 residues. CDR3: CASSSPVRVSTYEQYF. DNA for the CDR3: TGTGCCAGCAGTTCCCCCGTCAGGGTTTCGACCTACGAGCAGTACTTC.

The chain is built from TRBV6-2 or TRBV6-3 and TRBJ2-4; D remains unclear. The V end lost 2 bases, the J end lost 4 bases, and 9 bases lay between the germline ends. The CDR3 loop spans 14 amino acids. CDR1 is MNHEY, CDR2 SVGEGT, per germline. DNA for the CDR3: TGTGCCAGCAGTTACGGAGATAATAAAAACATTCAGTACTTC. Translated, it gives CASSYGDNKNIQYF.

Concerning this clonotype: A much larger clone sits a single nucleotide away, making a read error possible. This rearrangement joins TRBV18 to TRBJ2-1; either TRBD1 or TRBD2 may fit D (5 bases each). Germline V gene sequence: CDR1 KGHSH, CDR2 LQKENI. With 4 bases removed from V and 2 bases from J, the gap between germline ends came to 15 bases. The CDR3 spans 16 residues. This chain's CDR3 is CASSQGRVRPYNEQFF. The DNA for the CDR3 is TGTGCCAGCTCACAGGGACGGGTCCGACCCTACAATGAGCAGTTCTTC. Based on the CDR3 plus reference TRBV18 and TRBJ2-1, the full variable domain is NAGVMQNPRHLVRRRGQEARLRCSPMKGHSHVYWYRQLPEEGLKFMVYLQKENIIDESGMPKERFSAEFPKEGPSILRIQQVVRGDSAAYFCASSQGRVRPYNEQFFGPGTRLTVL.

In its sample, this clonotype was seen many times. The chain combines TRBV5-1 with TRBJ2-7; the D is unclear. V dropped 7 bases and J dropped 6 bases, with 20 bases sitting between them. The CDR3 covers 14 residues. In germline, CDR1 is SGHRS, CDR2 YFSETQ. The CDR3 region is CASGDGVAALEQYF. CDR3 bases: TGCGCCAGCGGAGACGGCGTCGCAGCGCTCGAGCAGTACTTC. Full variable domain (remainder filled in from reference TRBV5-1 and TRBJ2-7): KAGVTQTPRYLIKTRGQQVTLSCSPISGHRSVSWYQQTPGQGLQFLFEYFSETQRNKGNFPGRFSGRQFSNSRSEMNVSTLELGDSALYLCASGDGVAALEQYFGPGTRLTVT.

This clonotype was seen many times. V usage is TRBV2 and J usage is TRBJ1-6, with TRBD1 as a possible D gene (5 bases). V gave up 2 bases and J gave up 1 base, with 9 bases separating them. CDR1 and CDR2 from the germline V gene are SNHLY and FYNNEI. The CDR3 runs 16 residues. This chain's CDR3 is CASSEYGGSYNSPLHF. The CDR3 DNA reads TGTGCCAGCAGTGAATATGGGGGATCCTATAATTCACCCCTCCACTTT.

Worth noting for this clonotype: A read error is possible here, since a much larger clone lies one base away. The CDR3 is CSTYPGPVNEQFF. CDR3 bases: TGCAGCACCTACCCTGGACCAGTCAATGAGCAGTTCTTC. J is TRBJ2-1 and V is TRBV29-1; no clear D gene. V was pared by 8 bases and J by 6 bases, with 17 bases between. Germline CDR1 reads SQVTM; CDR2 reads ANQGSEA. The CDR3 extends over 13 amino acids.